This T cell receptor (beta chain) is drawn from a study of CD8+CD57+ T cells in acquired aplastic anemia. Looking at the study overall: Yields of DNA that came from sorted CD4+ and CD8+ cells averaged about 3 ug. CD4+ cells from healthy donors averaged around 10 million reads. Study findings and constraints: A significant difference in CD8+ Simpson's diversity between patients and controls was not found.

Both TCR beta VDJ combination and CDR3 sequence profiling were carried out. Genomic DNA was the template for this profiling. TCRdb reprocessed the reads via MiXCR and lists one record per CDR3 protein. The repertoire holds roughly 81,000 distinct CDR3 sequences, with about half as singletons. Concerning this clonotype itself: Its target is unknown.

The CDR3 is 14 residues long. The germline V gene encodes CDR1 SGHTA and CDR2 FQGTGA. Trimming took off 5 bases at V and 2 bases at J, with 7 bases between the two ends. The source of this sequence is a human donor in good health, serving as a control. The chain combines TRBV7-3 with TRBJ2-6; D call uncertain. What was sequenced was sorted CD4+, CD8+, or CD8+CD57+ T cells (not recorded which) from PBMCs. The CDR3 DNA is TGTGCCAGCAGCAGCCCACCTGGGGCCAACGTCCTGACTTTC. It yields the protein CASSSPPGANVLTF.